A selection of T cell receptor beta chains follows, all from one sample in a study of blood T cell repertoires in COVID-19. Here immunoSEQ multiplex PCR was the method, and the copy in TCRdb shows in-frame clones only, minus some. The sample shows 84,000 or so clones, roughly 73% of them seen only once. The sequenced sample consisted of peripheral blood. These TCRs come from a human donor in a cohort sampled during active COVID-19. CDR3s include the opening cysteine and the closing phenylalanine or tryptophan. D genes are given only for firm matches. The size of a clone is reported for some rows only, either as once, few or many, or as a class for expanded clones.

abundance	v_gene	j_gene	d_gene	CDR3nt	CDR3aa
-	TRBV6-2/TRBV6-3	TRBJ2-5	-	TGTGCCAGCAGTTACACTCCCGTCAAAGAGACCCAGTACTTC	CASSYTPVKETQYF
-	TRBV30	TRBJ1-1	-	TGTGCCTGGAGCCCGGGAGGTGAGACTGAAGCTTTCTTT	CAWSPGGETEAFF
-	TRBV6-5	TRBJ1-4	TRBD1	TGTGCCAGCAGTACCAACAGGGGAATTAATGAAAAACTGTTTTTT	CASSTNRGINEKLFF
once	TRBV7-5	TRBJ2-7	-	TGTGCCAGGCGGGGAGCGGTAGCCTACGAGCAGTACTTC	CARRGAVAYEQYF
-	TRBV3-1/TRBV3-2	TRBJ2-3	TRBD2	TGTGCCAGCAGCCAAGCCCTAGCGGGGGGGCCGAGCACAGATACGCAGTATTTT	CASSQALAGGPSTDTQYF
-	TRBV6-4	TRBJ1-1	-	TGTGCCAGCAGGACGGACAGCCTCGGGACTGAAGCTTTCTTT	CASRTDSLGTEAFF
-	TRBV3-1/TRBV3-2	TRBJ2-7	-	TGTGCCAGCAGCCAAGATCAGGGCGGGGGCGGTGCCTACGAGCAGTACTTC	CASSQDQGGGGAYEQYF
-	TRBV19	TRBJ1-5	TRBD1	TGTGCCAGTAACGACAGGGGTGGCAATCAGCCCCAGCATTTT	CASNDRGGNQPQHF
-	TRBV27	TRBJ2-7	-	TGTGCCAGCAGCGGGACTCTCTCCTACGAGCAGTACTTC	CASSGTLSYEQYF
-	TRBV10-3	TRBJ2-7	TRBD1	TGTGCCATCAAGAATGGGGCAGGGGGCTACGAGCAGTACTTC	CAIKNGAGGYEQYF
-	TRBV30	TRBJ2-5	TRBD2	TGTGCCTGGAGTGTAGGGCGGGGGGGTCTGACCCAGTACTTC	CAWSVGRGGLTQYF
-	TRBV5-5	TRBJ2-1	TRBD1	TGTGCCAGCAGCTTACAGGGGGCCATGAGCTCCTACAATGAGCAGTTCTTC	CASSLQGAMSSYNEQFF
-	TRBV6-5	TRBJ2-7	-	TGTGCCAGCGGCGCGGGCCCCTCCTACGAGCAGTACTTC	CASGAGPSYEQYF
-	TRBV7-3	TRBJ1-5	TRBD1	TGTGCCAGCAGCCGGACAGGGGGTCAGCCCCAGCATTTT	CASSRTGGQPQHF
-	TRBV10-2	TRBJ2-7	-	TGCGCCAGCAGTGAGCGGTCAGAGCAGTACTTC	CASSERSEQYF
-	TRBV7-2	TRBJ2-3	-	TGTGCCAGCAGACTTGGGGGGAGGGGGGCCCAAGATACGCAGTATTTT	CASRLGGRGAQDTQYF
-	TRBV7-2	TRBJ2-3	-	TGTGCCAGCAGCTCCCGCGGGTCAGCCGCCCGCACAGATACGCAGTATTTT	CASSSRGSAARTDTQYF
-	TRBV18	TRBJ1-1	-	TGTGCCAGCTCCTTGAACACTGAAGCTTTCTTT	CASSLNTEAFF
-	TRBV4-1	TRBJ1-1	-	TGCGCCAGCAGCCTAGGCTGGCGGGATTCCACTGAAGCTTTCTTT	CASSLGWRDSTEAFF